These T cell receptor beta chains were read from a single sample in a study of blood T cell repertoires in COVID-19. TCRdb keeps only in-frame clones here, not all; method: immunoSEQ multiplex PCR. This table holds 300,000 to 350,000 clones, more than 70% found once. The sample consisted of peripheral blood. Receptors originate from a woman in her 70s with COVID-19, enrolled during active disease. Both conserved end residues are part of each CDR3. A D gene is named only where the DNA matches it firmly. Only part of the rows carry a size: once, few, many, or a class if the clone is expanded.

j_call | v_call | clone_size | d_call | cdr3_aa | cdr3_nt
TRBJ1-6 | TRBV6-5 | NA | NA | CASRDISGDNSPLHF | TGTGCCAGCCGGGACATATCCGGCGATAATTCACCCCTCCACTTT
TRBJ1-1 | TRBV19 | NA | NA | CASSIVGRVNTEAFF | TGTGCCAGTAGTATAGTCGGCAGGGTGAACACTGAAGCTTTCTTT
TRBJ1-2 | TRBV5-1 | NA | TRBD1 | CASSPGTEFGLTF | TGCGCCAGCAGCCCGGGGACAGAGTTCGGGTTAACCTTC
TRBJ1-2 | TRBV7-2 | NA | TRBD1 | CASSSGQGDYGYTF | TGTGCCAGCAGTAGTGGACAGGGAGACTATGGCTACACCTTC
TRBJ1-6 | TRBV9 | NA | TRBD1 | CASSPDRGLSSYNSPLHF | TGTGCCAGCAGCCCCGACAGGGGGCTGTCCTCCTATAATTCACCCCTCCACTTT
TRBJ1-5 | TRBV6-5 | few | NA | CASRDFYSNQPQHF | TGTGCCAGCAGGGACTTTTATAGCAATCAGCCCCAGCATTTT
TRBJ2-7 | TRBV29-1 | few | TRBD1 | CSVRDRDEQYF | TGCAGCGTTAGGGACAGGGACGAGCAGTACTTC
TRBJ1-2 | TRBV24-1 | NA | TRBD1 | CATSDFYRGNYGYTF | TGTGCCACCAGTGATTTCTACAGGGGAAACTATGGCTACACCTTC
TRBJ2-1 | TRBV27 | NA | NA | CASSSARSPSYNEQFF | TGTGCCAGCAGTTCTGCTCGTAGTCCTAGCTACAATGAGCAGTTCTTC
TRBJ1-6 | TRBV6-2/TRBV6-3 | NA | NA | CASSLAENSPLHF | TGTGCCAGCAGCTTAGCGGAGAATTCACCCCTCCACTTT
TRBJ2-1 | TRBV27 | NA | NA | CASSLDRHNEQFF | TGTGCCAGCAGTCTGGACAGACACAATGAGCAGTTCTTC
TRBJ1-1 | TRBV18 | NA | NA | CASSREVSFF | TGTGCCAGCTCCCGGGAAGTTTCTTTCTTT
TRBJ2-7 | TRBV29-1 | NA | TRBD2 | CSVETGGSSYEQYF | TGCAGCGTTGAAACGGGGGGTAGCTCCTACGAGCAGTACTTC
TRBJ2-5 | TRBV28 | NA | NA | CASSGRLSYQETQYF | TGTGCCAGCAGCGGCAGACTGTCGTACCAAGAGACCCAGTACTTC
TRBJ2-5 | TRBV10-2 | NA | TRBD2 | CASSESGGAGETQYF | TGCGCCAGCAGTGAAAGCGGGGGGGCCGGGGAGACCCAGTACTTC
TRBJ2-5 | TRBV5-1 | NA | NA | CASSPSDGIKTQYF | TGCGCCAGCAGCCCGTCGGACGGGATTAAGACCCAGTACTTC
TRBJ1-3 | TRBV6-5 | NA | NA | CASSYLGSGNTIYF | TGTGCCAGCAGTTACCTCGGCTCTGGAAACACCATATATTTT
TRBJ1-1 | TRBV2 | NA | TRBD1 | CASRGRDRANTEAFF | TGTGCCAGCAGGGGGAGGGACAGGGCCAACACTGAAGCTTTCTTT
TRBJ1-1 | TRBV2 | NA | NA | CASTNEGRTEAFF | TGTGCCAGCACCAACGAGGGTCGGACTGAAGCTTTCTTT
TRBJ2-7 | TRBV19 | NA | NA | CASTEGAGEQYF | TGTGCCAGTACCGAAGGGGCCGGGGAGCAGTACTTC
TRBJ1-2 | TRBV6-5 | NA | TRBD1 | CASSYPDRNYGYTF | TGTGCCAGCAGTTACCCGGACAGGAACTATGGCTACACCTTC
TRBJ2-5 | TRBV28 | NA | NA | CASSLRETQYF | TGTGCCAGCAGTTTACGAGAGACCCAGTACTTC
TRBJ1-1 | TRBV12-3/TRBV12-4 | NA | TRBD1 | CASTADRATEAFF | TGTGCCAGCACCGCGGACAGGGCCACTGAAGCTTTCTTT
TRBJ2-1 | TRBV28 | NA | NA | CASSALSVSSYNEQFF | TGTGCCAGCAGCGCTCTCAGTGTCAGCTCCTACAATGAGCAGTTCTTC
TRBJ2-7 | TRBV27 | NA | TRBD1 | CASSRGQGGNEQYF | TGTGCCAGCAGCCGGGGACAGGGAGGCAACGAGCAGTACTTC
TRBJ1-2 | TRBV6-2/TRBV6-3 | NA | TRBD1 | CASSYPGTGLIGYTF | TGTGCCAGCAGTTATCCCGGGACAGGGCTCATCGGCTACACCTTC
TRBJ1-6 | TRBV19 | NA | NA | CASSAVTGFRSPLHF | TGTGCCAGTAGCGCCGTTACAGGGTTTCGTTCACCCCTCCACTTT
TRBJ1-2 | TRBV2 | NA | TRBD1 | CASRWTGGDYGYTF | TGTGCCAGCAGATGGACAGGGGGCGACTATGGCTACACCTTC
TRBJ2-1 | TRBV6-5 | NA | TRBD2 | CATRASGGAWNEQFF | TGTGCCACCCGGGCTAGCGGGGGGGCTTGGAATGAGCAGTTCTTC